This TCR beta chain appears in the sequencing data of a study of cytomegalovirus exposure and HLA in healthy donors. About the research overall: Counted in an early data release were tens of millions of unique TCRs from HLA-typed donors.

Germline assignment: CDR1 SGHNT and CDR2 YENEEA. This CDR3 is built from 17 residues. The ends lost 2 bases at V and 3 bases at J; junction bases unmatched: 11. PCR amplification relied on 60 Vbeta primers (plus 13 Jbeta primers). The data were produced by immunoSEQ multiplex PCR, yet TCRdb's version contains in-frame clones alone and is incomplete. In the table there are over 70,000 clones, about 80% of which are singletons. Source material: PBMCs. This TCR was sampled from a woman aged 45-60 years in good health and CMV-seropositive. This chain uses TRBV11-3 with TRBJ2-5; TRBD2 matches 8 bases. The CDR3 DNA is TGTGCCAGCAGCTTAATCCTGGGACTAGGTTATGAAGAGACCCAGTACTTC. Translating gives CASSLILGLGYEETQYF.